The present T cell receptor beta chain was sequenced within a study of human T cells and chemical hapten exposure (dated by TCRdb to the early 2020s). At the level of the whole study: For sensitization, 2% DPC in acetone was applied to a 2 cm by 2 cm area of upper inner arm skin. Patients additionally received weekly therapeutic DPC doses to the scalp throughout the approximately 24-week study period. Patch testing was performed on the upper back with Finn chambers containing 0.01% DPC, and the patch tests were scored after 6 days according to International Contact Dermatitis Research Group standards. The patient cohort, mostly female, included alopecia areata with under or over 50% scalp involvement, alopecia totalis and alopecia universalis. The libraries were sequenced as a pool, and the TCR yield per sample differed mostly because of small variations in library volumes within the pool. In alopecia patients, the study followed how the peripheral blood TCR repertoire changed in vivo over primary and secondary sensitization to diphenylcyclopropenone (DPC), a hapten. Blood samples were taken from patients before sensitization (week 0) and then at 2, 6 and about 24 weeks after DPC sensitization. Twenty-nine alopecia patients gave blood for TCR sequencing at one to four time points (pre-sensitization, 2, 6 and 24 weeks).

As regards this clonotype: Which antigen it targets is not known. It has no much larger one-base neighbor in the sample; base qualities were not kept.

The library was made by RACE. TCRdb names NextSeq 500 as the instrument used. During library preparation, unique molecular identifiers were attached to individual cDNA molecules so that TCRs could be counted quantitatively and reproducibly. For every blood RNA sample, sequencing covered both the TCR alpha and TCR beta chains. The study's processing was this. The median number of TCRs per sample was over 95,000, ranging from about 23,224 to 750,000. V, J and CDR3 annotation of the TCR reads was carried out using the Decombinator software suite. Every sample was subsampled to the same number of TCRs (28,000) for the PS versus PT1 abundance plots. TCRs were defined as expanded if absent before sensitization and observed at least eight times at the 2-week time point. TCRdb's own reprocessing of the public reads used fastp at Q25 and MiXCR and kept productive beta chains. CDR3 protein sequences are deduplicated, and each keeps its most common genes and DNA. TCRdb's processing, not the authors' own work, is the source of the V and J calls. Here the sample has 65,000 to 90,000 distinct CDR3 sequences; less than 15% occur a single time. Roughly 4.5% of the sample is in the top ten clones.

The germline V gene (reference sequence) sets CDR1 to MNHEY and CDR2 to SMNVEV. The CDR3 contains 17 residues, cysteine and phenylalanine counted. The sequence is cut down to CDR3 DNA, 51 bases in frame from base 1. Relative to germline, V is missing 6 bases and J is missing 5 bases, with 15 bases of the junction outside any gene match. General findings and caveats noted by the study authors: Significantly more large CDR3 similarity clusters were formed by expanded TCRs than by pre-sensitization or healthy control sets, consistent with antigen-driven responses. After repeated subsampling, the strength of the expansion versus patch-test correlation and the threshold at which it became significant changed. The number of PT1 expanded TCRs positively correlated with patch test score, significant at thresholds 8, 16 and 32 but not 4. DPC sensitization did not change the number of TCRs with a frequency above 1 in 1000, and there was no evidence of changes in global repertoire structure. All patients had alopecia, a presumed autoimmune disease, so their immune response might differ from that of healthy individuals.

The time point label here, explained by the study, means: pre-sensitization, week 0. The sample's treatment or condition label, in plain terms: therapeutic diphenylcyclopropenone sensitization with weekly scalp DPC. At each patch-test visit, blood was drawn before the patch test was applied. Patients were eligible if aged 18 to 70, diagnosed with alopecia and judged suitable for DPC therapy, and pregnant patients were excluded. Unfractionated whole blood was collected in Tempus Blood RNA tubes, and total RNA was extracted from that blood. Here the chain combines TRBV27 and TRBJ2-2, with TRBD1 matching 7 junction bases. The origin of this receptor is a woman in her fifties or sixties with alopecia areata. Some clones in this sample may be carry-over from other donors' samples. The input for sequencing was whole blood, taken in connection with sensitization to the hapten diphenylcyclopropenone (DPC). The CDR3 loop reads CASRTRADRVVTGELFF. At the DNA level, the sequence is TGTGCCAGCAGGACGAGAGCAGACAGGGTGGTGACCGGGGAGCTGTTTTTT.